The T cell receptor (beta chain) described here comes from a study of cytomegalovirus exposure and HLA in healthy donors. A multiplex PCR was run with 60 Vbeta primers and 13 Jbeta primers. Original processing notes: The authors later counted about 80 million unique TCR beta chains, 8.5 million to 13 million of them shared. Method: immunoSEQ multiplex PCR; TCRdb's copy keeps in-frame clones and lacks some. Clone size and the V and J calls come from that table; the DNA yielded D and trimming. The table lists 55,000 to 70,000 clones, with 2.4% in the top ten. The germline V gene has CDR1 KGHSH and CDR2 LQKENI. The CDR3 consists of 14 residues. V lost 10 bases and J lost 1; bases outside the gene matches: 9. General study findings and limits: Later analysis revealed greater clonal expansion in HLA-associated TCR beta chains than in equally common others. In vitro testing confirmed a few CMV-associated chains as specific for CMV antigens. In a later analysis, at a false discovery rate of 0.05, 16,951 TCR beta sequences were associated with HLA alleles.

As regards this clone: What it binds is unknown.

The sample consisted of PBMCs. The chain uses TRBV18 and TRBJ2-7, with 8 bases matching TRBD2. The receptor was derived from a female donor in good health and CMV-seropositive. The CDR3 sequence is CATTSGSGSYEQYF. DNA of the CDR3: TGTGCCACTACAAGCGGGAGTGGTTCCTACGAGCAGTACTTC.